This passage covers 29 T cell receptor beta chains from one sample sequenced in a study of T cells in Graves' hyperthyroidism and ophthalmopathy. Amplified TCR beta CDR3 regions derived from RNA transcripts. RT-PCR in the first round (using the HTBI primer set) targeted the TCR CDR3. From the multiplex PCR reads, TCRdb called clonotypes with MiXCR, one entry per CDR3 protein. This table holds roughly 180,000 distinct CDR3 sequences, 9.4% found once. Sequences were obtained from blood. These receptors all come from a woman aged 18-29 years with Graves' hyperthyroidism that later progressed to Graves' ophthalmopathy.

This clonotype was seen many times. CDR3 loop: CASSTQDRYGDTIYF. In DNA, the CDR3 is TGTGCCAGCAGCACCCAGGACCGATACGGTGACACCATATATTTT. The chain has TRBV6-1 and TRBJ1-3; no definite D call. This CDR3 has 15 residues. From germline, CDR1 is MNHNS and CDR2 SASEGT. The V end was cut by 6 bases, the J end by 8 bases, with 20 bases between.

The J gene is TRBJ1-1, the V gene TRBV19; TRBD1 might be the D (6 bases). Trimming removed 7 bases at V and 1 base at J, with 13 bases between. In germline, CDR1 is LNHDA, CDR2 SQIVND (reference sequence). The CDR3 is 14 residues long. CDR3: CASKVAGENTEAFF. The CDR3 DNA is TGTGCCAGTAAGGTAGCAGGGGAGAACACTGAAGCTTTCTTT.

This rearrangement joins TRBV3-1 to TRBJ2-2, with TRBD1 matching 11 bases. Germline V gene sequence: CDR1 LGHDT, CDR2 YNNKEL (reference sequence). V was pared by 3 bases and J by 5 bases, with 5 bases of the junction left unmatched. The CDR3 is made up of 16 amino acids. The CDR3 sequence: CASSQRTGGGTGELFF. The CDR3 coding sequence is TGTGCCAGCAGCCAGCGGACAGGGGGCGGTACCGGGGAGCTGTTTTTT.

At least ten counts were recorded for this clonotype. The V and J genes are TRBV11-2 and TRBJ2-3; possible D gene TRBD1, 6 bases. The V and J ends lost 5 bases and 3 bases respectively, with 18 bases between them. This CDR3 is 16 amino acids long. Germline V gives CDR1 SGHAT, CDR2 FQNNGV. CDR3 sequence: CASSRDTGFGTDTQYF. CDR3 in DNA: TGTGCCAGCAGCCGTGATACAGGGTTTGGTACAGATACGCAGTATTTT.

Note on this clonotype: Its ends do not fully match the called genes, so a read error is possible. This chain's CDR3 is CATGTGGAYERYF. The DNA of the CDR3 is TGTGCCACCGGGACAGGGGGCGCCTACGAGCGGTACTTC. V gene TRBV28 combines with J gene TRBJ2-7; 12 positions match TRBD1. Per the germline V gene, CDR1 is MDHEN and CDR2 is SYDVKM. The CDR3 has 13 amino acids. Full variable domain (remainder filled in from reference TRBV28 and TRBJ2-7): DVKVTQSSRYLVKRTGEKVFLECVQDMDHENMFWYRQDPGLGLRLIYFSYDVKMKEKGDIPEGYSVSREKKERFSLILESASTNQTSMYLCATGTGGAYERYFGPGTRLTVT.

The chain links TRBV29-1 to TRBJ1-2; D is ambiguous. CDR1 is SQVTM and CDR2 is ANQGSEA in the germline V gene. V was trimmed by 1 base and J by 1 base, leaving 13 bases between them. The CDR3 contains 15 residues. CDR3 sequence reads: CSVEGRSIINYGYTF. CDR3 in DNA: TGCAGCGTTGAAGGCCGCAGCATAATTAACTATGGCTACACCTTC.

This clonotype has only a few counts. The chain carries TRBV6-6 and TRBJ1-1, with D unclear. V lost 2 bases to trimming and J lost 1 base, with 14 bases between them. Germline assignment: CDR1 MNHNY and CDR2 SVGAGI (reference sequence). The length of the CDR3 is 16 residues. The CDR3 protein is CASSYGMDSGNTEAFF. The CDR3 bases are TGTGCCAGCAGTTACGGGATGGATTCGGGGAACACTGAAGCTTTCTTT.

This clonotype has ten or more counts. This chain connects TRBV7-9 to TRBJ1-1; D is possibly TRBD1 (5 bases). The V gene lost 5 bases and the J gene lost 1 base, with 14 bases spanning the gap. The CDR3 is made up of 15 amino acids. Germline CDR1 is SEHNR and CDR2 is FQNEAQ (reference sequence). The CDR3 sequence: CASSPSGGRNTEAFF. The CDR3 DNA reads as TGTGCCAGCAGCCCCTCGGGGGGGAGGAACACTGAAGCTTTCTTT.

The chain has TRBV3-1 and TRBJ2-1; D gene ambiguous. Germline CDR1 reads LGHDT; CDR2 reads YNNKEL (reference sequence). The CDR3 contains 20 residues. The V and J ends lost 0 bases and 0 bases respectively, with 21 bases between them. The CDR3 region has the DNA TGTGCCAGCAGCCAAGATCAAGTAACGGGTGGCCGGTTCTCCTACAATGAGCAGTTCTTC. It yields the protein CASSQDQVTGGRFSYNEQFF.

There are many counts of this clonotype. The rearrangement links TRBV7-3 to TRBJ2-1; D gene uncertain. Deletions cut 0 bases from V and 9 bases from J, with 3 bases between. CDR3 length: 11 residues. Germline V gives CDR1 SGHTA, CDR2 FQGTGA. For the CDR3, the DNA is TGTGCCAGCAGCTTAACTAGTGAGCAGTTCTTC. Its translation: CASSLTSEQFF.

This chain joins TRBV19 and TRBJ2-7, with unresolved D. The CDR3 extends over 13 amino acids. The V gene lost 7 bases and the J gene lost 6 bases, with 16 bases spanning the gap. Germline lookup yields CDR1 LNHDA and CDR2 SQIVND (reference sequence). DNA of the CDR3: TGTGCCAGTAAAGGTGCTGTCTGGGGCGAGCAGTACTTC. Protein: CASKGAVWGEQYF.

The chain recombines TRBV9 with TRBJ2-5; 13 bases match TRBD2. CDR1 is SGDLS and CDR2 is YYNGEE in the germline V gene. With V trimmed by 3 bases and J by 4 bases, 15 bases remained unmatched. CDR3 length: 19 residues. CDR3 DNA sequence: TGTGCCAGCAGCGCTACTAGCGGGAGGGCCGGGGTTTCCTTAGAGACCCAGTACTTC. It yields the protein CASSATSGRAGVSLETQYF.

The chain combines TRBV3-1 with TRBJ1-3; D is ambiguous. Trimming stripped 0 bases from V and 0 bases from J, with 12 bases between. CDR3 length: 17 amino acids. CDR1 is LGHDT and CDR2 is YNNKEL in the germline V gene (reference sequence). The CDR3 here is CASSQEGILYSGNTIYF. The CDR3 coding sequence is TGTGCCAGCAGCCAAGAAGGCATCCTTTACTCTGGAAACACCATATATTTT.

This clonotype was seen repeatedly, ten times or more. The chain joins TRBV7-3 to TRBJ2-1; perhaps TRBD2 as D (5 bases). Germline V gives CDR1 SGHTA, CDR2 FQGTGA. The ends were cut back, 0 bases at V and 5 bases at J, with 14 bases in the middle. The CDR3 runs 16 residues. The CDR3 protein is CASSLTPQSGDNEQFF. CDR3 DNA: TGTGCCAGCAGCTTAACGCCCCAAAGCGGCGACAATGAGCAGTTCTTC. The entire variable domain, with the rest obtained from reference TRBV7-3 and TRBJ2-1, is as follows: GAGVSQTPSNKVTEKGKYVELRCDPISGHTALYWYRQSLGQGPEFLIYFQGTGAADDSGLPNDRFFAVRPEGSVSTLKIQRTERGDSAVYLCASSLTPQSGDNEQFFGPGTRLTVL.

This clonotype has at least ten counts. The chain has TRBV9 and TRBJ2-5, with 15 bases identical to TRBD2. CDR3 length: 17 residues. The J segment lost 3 bases and the V segment lost 2 bases, leaving 5 bases of the junction unmatched. The germline CDR1 and CDR2 sequences are SGDLS and YYNGEE. In DNA form, the CDR3 reads TGTGCCAGCAGCGTCGGACTAGCGGGGGGGCTAGAAGAGACCCAGTACTTC. This codes for CASSVGLAGGLEETQYF.

This clonotype was seen at least ten times. The chain combines TRBV27 with TRBJ2-4; 7 bases line up with TRBD2. CDR1 is MNHEY and CDR2 is SMNVEV in the germline V gene (reference sequence). Germline trimming cut 4 bases from V and 3 bases from J; bases unmatched to any gene: 6. The CDR3 extends over 15 amino acids. The CDR3 DNA reads as TGTGCCAGCAGTTCGTTATCTAGCGGCAAAAACATTCAGTACTTC. Encoded protein: CASSSLSSGKNIQYF.

This clonotype was observed many times. The chain combines TRBV12-3 or TRBV12-4 with TRBJ2-3; 7 bases align to TRBD2. J gave up 2 bases and V 0 bases, and 5 bases lay outside the gene matches. This CDR3 is 16 amino acids long. The CDR3 nucleotides are TGTGCCAGCAGTTTAGCCCTAGCGGCCTACACAGATACGCAGTATTTT. Translation: CASSLALAAYTDTQYF.

This clonotype was counted ten times or more. The V and J genes are TRBV19 and TRBJ2-3; D may be TRBD2 (6 bases). Deletions cut 7 bases from V and 3 bases from J, with 8 bases between. Germline CDR1 reads LNHDA; CDR2 reads SQIVND (reference sequence). The CDR3 sequence is 12 residues long. CDR3: CASTGETDTQYF. CDR3 DNA sequence: TGTGCCAGTACGGGGGAAACAGATACGCAGTATTTT.

The rearrangement uses TRBV3-1 and TRBJ1-6; a possible D gene is TRBD1 (5 bases). This CDR3 has 15 residues. Trimming left V 4 bases short and J 4 bases short, with 11 bases between. CDR1 and CDR2 (germline): LGHDT, YNNKEL (reference sequence). The CDR3 nucleotides read TGTGCCAGCAGCCCCGGCGGGGGTTATAATTCACCCCTCCACTTT. Translating it yields CASSPGGGYNSPLHF. Together with reference TRBV3-1 and TRBJ1-6, the CDR3 gives the full variable domain: DTAVSQTPKYLVTQMGNDKSIKCEQNLGHDTMYWYKQDSKKFLKIMFSYNNKELIINETVPNRFSPKSPDKAHLNLHINSLELGDSAVYFCASSPGGGYNSPLHFGNGTRLTVT.

This clonotype was counted many times. An end of the junction does not agree with germline; a read error may underlie this. The chain combines TRBV2 with TRBJ1-2; D unresolved. The germline V gene encodes CDR1 SNHLY and CDR2 FYNNEI. The CDR3 contains 11 residues. In nucleotides, the CDR3 is TGTGCCAGAAGTGAAGTGGGCGGCTACACCTTC. Its protein product is CARSEVGGYTF.

In its sample, this clonotype was seen a few times. This rearrangement joins TRBV19 to TRBJ1-5, with 10 nucleotides matching TRBD1. CDR1 and CDR2 (germline): LNHDA, SQIVND (reference sequence). CDR3 length: 15 residues. V was pared by 2 bases and J by 7 bases, with 5 bases of the junction left unmatched. This chain's CDR3 is CASSIIGTGEQPQHF. In DNA form, the CDR3 reads TGTGCCAGTAGTATAATCGGGACAGGGGAGCAGCCCCAGCATTTT.

This clonotype showed up many times. The CDR3 protein is CSGEGGTDTQYF. As DNA, the CDR3 is TGCAGCGGTGAGGGTGGCACAGATACGCAGTATTTT. The V and J genes are TRBV29-1 and TRBJ2-3; D is possibly TRBD2 (5 bases). This CDR3 has 12 amino acids. V lost 7 bases, J lost 1 base, and 9 bases lay in between. Germline V gene data show CDR1 as SQVTM and CDR2 as ANQGSEA.

To note about this clonotype: This may be a read error, as it is one base from a much larger clone. V usage is TRBV30 and J usage is TRBJ2-1, with D perhaps matching TRBD1 (6 bases). The CDR3 spans 11 residues. The germline V gene has CDR1 GTSNPN and CDR2 SVGIG (reference sequence). The V and J ends lost 2 bases and 9 bases respectively, with 8 bases between them. The CDR3 nucleotides read TGTGCCTGGAGTCAAGGGGGTGAGCAGTTCTTC. This encodes CAWSQGGEQFF.

This clonotype showed up many times. This chain uses TRBV24-1 with TRBJ2-1; maybe TRBD2 (6 bases). Germline CDR1 KGHDR, CDR2 SFDVKD. The CDR3 loop spans 14 amino acids. Trimming pared 5 bases from V and 2 bases from J, leaving 9 bases between. The chain's CDR3 is CATSGGRTYNEQFF. CDR3 sequence (DNA): TGTGCCACCAGTGGGGGGAGGACCTACAATGAGCAGTTCTTC.

The chain has TRBV7-2 and TRBJ2-4; D gene ambiguous. The CDR3 covers 18 residues. Germline CDR1 SGHTA, CDR2 FQGNSA. V lost 0 bases to trimming and J lost 1 base, with 16 bases between them. The CDR3 coding sequence is TGTGCCAGCAGCTTAGCCCTAGGATATCCCTCGGCCAAAAACATTCAGTACTTC. It specifies CASSLALGYPSAKNIQYF.

This clonotype was recorded at least ten times. V and J are TRBV20-1 and TRBJ2-7, with 11 nucleotides matching TRBD2. Germline trimming cut 2 bases from V and 3 bases from J; bases unmatched to any gene: 6. The length of the CDR3 is 15 residues. Germline loops: CDR1 DFQATT, CDR2 SNEGSKA (reference sequence). This CDR3 is CSARKGLAENYEQYF. The CDR3, as DNA: TGCAGTGCTAGAAAGGGACTAGCGGAAAACTACGAGCAGTACTTC.

There are many counts of this clonotype. The V gene is TRBV10-3, the J gene TRBJ1-1; D is uncertain. Germline-derived CDR1 and CDR2 are ENHRY and SYGVKD. The CDR3 totals 16 residues. V lost 3 bases and J 0 bases, leaving 14 bases between the germline ends. The CDR3 here is CAISDERKLMNTEAFF. CDR3 sequence (DNA): TGTGCCATCAGTGATGAGAGGAAATTAATGAACACTGAAGCTTTCTTT.

This clonotype was detected ten times or more. A much larger clone differs from this one at a single base, so this may be a read error. The chain joins TRBV30 to TRBJ1-1; perhaps TRBD1 as D (6 bases). CDR1 is GTSNPN, CDR2 SVGIG, per germline (reference sequence). The CDR3 is 13 amino acids. Trimming left V 3 bases short and J 0 bases short, with 8 bases between. CDR3 sequence: CAWRGQMNTEAFF. Written as DNA, the CDR3 is TGTGCCTGGAGAGGACAGATGAACACTGAAGCTTTCTTT.

Points on this clonotype: Its ends do not fully match the called genes, so a read error is possible. This chain connects TRBV7-6 to TRBJ2-3; D call uncertain. The CDR3 is 14 amino acids. CDR1 is SGHVS and CDR2 is FNYEAQ in the germline V gene. The CDR3 region has the DNA TGTGCCACCAGCTTAATGTATTCGGGAGATACGCAGTATTTT. Translated: CATSLMYSGDTQYF.